This TCR beta chain was captured by sequencing in a study of T cells after yellow fever vaccination. Whole-study context: SMART-Seq v4 Ultra Low Input served to prepare low-cell-number fractions. Study findings and constraints: Clonotype sharing between CD4 and CD8 compartments was small. Within FACS-sorted repertoires, abundant clonotypes contaminating from the bulk population could be present. Clones from primary vaccination mostly reappeared after the booster (around 97% CD4, just over 85% CD8).

This CDR3 spans 12 amino acids. V lost 3 bases and J lost 4, with 6 bases in between. A single record per CDR3 protein comes from TCRdb applying MiXCR to the 5' RACE reads. The data hold 30,000 or so distinct CDR3 sequences, with under 4.5% observed a single time. This clonotype has ten or more counts. Its antigen is undetermined. Sequences were derived from CD8+ T cells sorted from PBMCs, sampled 5 days after the yellow fever booster vaccination. This clonotype was sampled from a man aged 25-45 years who received the YFV17D yellow fever vaccine. The chain employs TRBV12-3 or TRBV12-4 and TRBJ1-1; TRBD1 is a possible D gene (6 bases). The CDR3 loop reads CASSFRGTEAFF. As DNA, the CDR3 is TGTGCCAGCAGTTTCAGGGGCACTGAAGCTTTCTTT.